This T cell receptor beta chain was captured in a study of cytomegalovirus exposure and HLA in healthy donors. The CDR3 covers 13 residues. Trimming pared 5 bases from V and 6 bases from J, leaving 14 bases between. Germline CDR1 reads LNHDA; CDR2 reads SQIVND (reference sequence). The sample holds a few counts of this clone. Its antigen remains unidentified. Study observations and caveats: CMV antigen specificity was confirmed in vitro for three CMV-associated chains. Further analysis, carried out later, found HLA-associated TCR beta chains more clonally expanded than equally common other chains.

Vbeta (60) and Jbeta (13) primers were used in the PCR. Here immunoSEQ multiplex PCR was the method, and the copy in TCRdb shows in-frame clones only, minus some. The sample contains approximately 190,000 clones, approximately 70% of which appear only once. Specimen: PBMCs. This chain uses TRBV19 with TRBJ2-7; D possibly corresponds to TRBD1 (6 bases). The receptor's source is a man in his forties in good health and CMV-seropositive. As DNA, the CDR3 is TGTGCCAGTAGTGTCACAGGGCGCCCCGAGCAGTACTTC. Its protein is CASSVTGRPEQYF. The entire variable domain, with the rest obtained from reference TRBV19 and TRBJ2-7, is as follows: DGGITQSPKYLFRKEGQNVTLSCEQNLNHDAMYWYRQDPGQGLRLIYYSQIVNDFQKGDIAEGYSVSREKKESFPLTVTSAQKNPTAFYLCASSVTGRPEQYFGPGTRLTVT.